This TCR beta chain was retrieved from a study of human T cells and chemical hapten exposure. There are a few counts of this clonotype. CDR1 SSHAT and CDR2 FNYEAQ come from the germline V gene (reference sequence). Trimming left V 5 bases short and J 0 bases short, with 12 bases between. The CDR3 consists of 15 residues. Time point defined: pre-sensitization, week 0. Treatment denoted: therapeutic diphenylcyclopropenone sensitization with weekly scalp DPC. Alopecia patients, 18 to 70 years old and DPC-suitable, served as donors. From whole blood left unfractionated, total RNA was extracted. What the library attached to individual cDNA molecules were unique molecular identifiers. Authors' analysis steps: Samples had a median of about 95,000 TCRs, ranging roughly 23,224 to 690,600. TCRdb re-called the RACE reads with MiXCR, one entry per CDR3 protein. The V and J calls shown here were made by TCRdb, not taken from the authors' results. This table has roughly 100,000 distinct CDR3 sequences, roughly 12% appearing once.

This sequence was found in a woman aged 45-65 years with alopecia areata. Some clones in this sample may be carry-over from other donors' samples. The material sequenced was whole blood, taken in connection with sensitization to the hapten diphenylcyclopropenone (DPC). This chain uses TRBV7-7 with TRBJ2-3; TRBD1 is a possible D gene (6 bases). In nucleotides, the CDR3 is TGTGCCAGCAGCCTCGGGACAACTAGCACAGATACGCAGTATTTT. Translating it yields CASSLGTTSTDTQYF. The whole variable domain, filled in from reference TRBV7-7 and TRBJ2-3, reads GAGVSQSPRYKVTKRGQDVTLRCDPISSHATLYWYQQALGQGPEFLTYFNYEAQPDKSGLPSDRFSAERPEGSISTLTIQRTEQRDSAMYRCASSLGTTSTDTQYFGPGTRLTVL.